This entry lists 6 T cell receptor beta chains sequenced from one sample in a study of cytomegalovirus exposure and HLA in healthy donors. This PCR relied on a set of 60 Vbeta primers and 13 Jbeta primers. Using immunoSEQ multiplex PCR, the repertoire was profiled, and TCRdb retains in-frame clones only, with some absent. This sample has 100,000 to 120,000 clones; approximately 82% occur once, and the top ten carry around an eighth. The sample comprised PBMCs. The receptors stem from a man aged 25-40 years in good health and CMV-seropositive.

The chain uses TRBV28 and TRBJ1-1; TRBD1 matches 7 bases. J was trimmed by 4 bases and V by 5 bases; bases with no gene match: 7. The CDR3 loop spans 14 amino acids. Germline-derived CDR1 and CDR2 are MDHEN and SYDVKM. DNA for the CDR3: TGTGCCAGCAGTCCCCTGGGACAGCTCACTGAAGCTTTCTTT. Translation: CASSPLGQLTEAFF.

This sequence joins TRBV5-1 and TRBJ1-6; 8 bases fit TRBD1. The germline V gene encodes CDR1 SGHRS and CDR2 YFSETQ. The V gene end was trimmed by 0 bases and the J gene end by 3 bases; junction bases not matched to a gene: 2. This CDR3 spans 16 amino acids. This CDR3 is CASSLGQGRYNSPLHF. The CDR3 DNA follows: TGCGCCAGCAGCTTGGGACAGGGGCGCTATAATTCACCCCTCCACTTT.

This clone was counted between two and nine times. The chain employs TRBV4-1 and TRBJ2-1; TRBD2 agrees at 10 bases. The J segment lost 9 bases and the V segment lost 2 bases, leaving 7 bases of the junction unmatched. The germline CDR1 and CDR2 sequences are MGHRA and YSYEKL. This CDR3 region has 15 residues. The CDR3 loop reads CASSQTSGVGGEQFF. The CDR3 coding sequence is TGCGCCAGCAGCCAAACTAGCGGGGTTGGTGGTGAGCAGTTCTTC.

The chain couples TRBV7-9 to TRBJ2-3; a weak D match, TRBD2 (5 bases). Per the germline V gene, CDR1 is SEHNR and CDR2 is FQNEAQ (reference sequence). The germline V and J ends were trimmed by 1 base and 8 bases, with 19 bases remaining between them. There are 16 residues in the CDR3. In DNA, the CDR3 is TGTGCCAGCAGCTTAGAGGCGGGCGGCCCAACGGCTACGCAGTATTTT. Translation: CASSLEAGGPTATQYF. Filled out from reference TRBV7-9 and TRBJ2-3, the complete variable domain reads DTGVSQNPRHKITKRGQNVTFRCDPISEHNRLYWYRQTLGQGPEFLTYFQNEAQLEKSRLLSDRFSAERPKGSFSTLEIQRTEQGDSAMYLCASSLEAGGPTATQYFGPGTRLTVL.

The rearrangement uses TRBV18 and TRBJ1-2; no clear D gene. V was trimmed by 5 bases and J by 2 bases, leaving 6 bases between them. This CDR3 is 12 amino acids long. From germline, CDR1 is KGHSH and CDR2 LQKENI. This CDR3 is CASSLENYGYTF. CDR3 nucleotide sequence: TGTGCCAGCTCATTAGAGAACTATGGCTACACCTTC.

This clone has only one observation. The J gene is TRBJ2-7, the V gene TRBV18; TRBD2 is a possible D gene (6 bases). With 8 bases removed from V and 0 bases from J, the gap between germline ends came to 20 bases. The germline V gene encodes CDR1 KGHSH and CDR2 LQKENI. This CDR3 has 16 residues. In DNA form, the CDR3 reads TGTGCCAGCCCGACCACCGGGAGAAAGAGCTCCTACGAGCAGTACTTC. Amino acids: CASPTTGRKSSYEQYF.